This T cell receptor beta chain is drawn from a study of identical twins (TCRdb year 2016). Looking at the study overall: TCR alpha and beta repertoires from monozygotic twins, unrelated adults of various ages and cord blood were deep-sequenced to test whether fetal clonotypes persist. To rule out contamination, the twin experiments were replicated at different times with different library preparation protocols.

Every donor was a healthy Caucasian. The twin cohort comprised three pairs of female monozygotic twins, all aged roughly 18 to 30 years. Miltenyi CD45RO+ enrichment and human naive T-cell isolation kits were used to isolate memory (CD45RO+) and naive T cells from PBMC. The paper's findings and limits, for the study overall: The excess sharing between twins in beta out-of-frame sequences was weaker because fewer shared sequences reduced the signal-to-noise ratio. Because the same donors could not be followed over many years, conclusions were based on cross-sectional statistical analysis. Zero-insertion analyses could be partly confounded by invariant T cells such as MAIT and iNKT, though diverse VJ usage argued against such confounding for most clonotypes. Recombination models systematically underestimated out-of-frame TCR alpha sharing in monozygotic twins but agreed with sharing between unrelated individuals. Abundant cord blood beta clonotypes had fewer insertions, young adult naive repertoires showed a similar but weaker trend, and memory repertoires showed no such trend. Out-of-frame TCR alpha sequences shared between twins showed an excess of low generation-probability sequences compared with coincidental sharing between unrelated individuals.

The library was prepared using 5' RACE. Instrument on record: Illumina HiSeq 2000. Template switching added a universal primer binding site, and the final cDNA carried a unique molecular identifier that allowed TCR cDNA molecules to be counted accurately. First-strand cDNA for TCR alpha and beta chains was synthesized from specific primers in the conserved constant-segment region. To control for contamination, every cDNA library carried two barcodes: a SMART-Mk sample barcode plus Illumina barcodes. TruSeq adapter sequences, together with Illumina sample barcodes, were added in two successive PCR steps. The TCR alpha and beta cDNA libraries were sequenced on the Illumina HiSeq platform using custom primers. The authors' pipeline ran thus. MiGEC processed the raw reads to extract unique molecular identifiers, while MiXCR was used to determine the CDR3 positions. Recombination models were inferred per individual with the repgenHMM and IGoR tools using an EM algorithm. The tcR package in R was used for shared clonotype analysis, with sharing normalized by the product of cloneset sizes. To study raw recombination without the effects of thymic and clonal selection, out-of-frame nonproductive sequences were analyzed. The public reads were reanalyzed by TCRdb: fastp trimming at Q25, MiXCR alignment, in-frame beta chains only. When rows share a CDR3 protein, they turn into one entry using the most common DNA and genes. It is TCRdb's table, rather than the study itself, that gives the V and J calls and clone size. A total of some 250,000 distinct CDR3 sequences appear in this sample, roughly 13% of them only once. 3.5% to 4.5% of the sample belongs to the ten largest clones.

This clonotype was seen more than once but under ten times. Its antigen is still unknown. Within one base of it there is no much larger clone, and no base qualities were kept. For CDR1 and CDR2, the germline V gene lists LGHNA and YNFKEQ. Including cysteine and phenylalanine, the CDR3 has 18 amino acids. The DNA shown is the 54-base CDR3, in frame from base 1. V lost 3 bases and J lost 4 bases, and the count of bases not matched to a germline gene is 9. This same sample was also part of a study on yellow fever vaccine responses in identical twins. In that second paper, the authors write: The T cell response to vaccination in identical twins was reported by the authors to appear partly convergent and partly personalized. In identical twins, the study followed T cell clones that responded to the vaccine with precision.

The V and J genes are TRBV4-2 and TRBJ2-1; 13 bases in the junction line up with TRBD2. Sequenced sample: memory (CD45RO+) T cells sorted from blood. The cell subset or site label of this sample denotes: CD45RO+ enriched T cells. The clonotype was recovered from a woman aged 18-29 years in good health. The DNA is as follows: TGTGCCAGCAGCCAGGAGACTGGGGGACTAGCGGGATACAATGAGCAGTTCTTC. This translates into CASSQETGGLAGYNEQFF.